The following is a T cell receptor (beta chain) sequence with its context. These data come from a study of shared clonotypes between healthy human individuals. The wider study: In total, the donors were two women and a few men aged 18 to 49.

For unsorted samples, genomic DNA was extracted from roughly 100 million PBMCs. Data came from immunoSEQ multiplex PCR; TCRdb stores just in-frame clones and leaves some out. The repertoire has fewer than 600,000 clones, around 79% of them found once; the top ten carry roughly an eighth. Losses at the gene ends were 3 bases for V and 5 bases for J; bases not matched to a gene: 7. CDR1 and CDR2 from the germline V gene are SGDLS and YYNGEE. This CDR3 is 15 amino acids long. This chain links TRBV9 with TRBJ2-1, with TRBD2 identical over 8 bases. This clonotype was sampled from a woman aged 40 to 49 in good health. Some clones in this sample may be carry-over from other donors' samples. The sequencing input was PBMCs. As DNA, the CDR3 is TGTGCCAGCAGCGGGATGGTAGCGGGGAACAATGAGCAGTTCTTC. Translation gives CASSGMVAGNNEQFF.